The TCR beta chain described here comes from a study of T-cell memory formation after mild COVID-19. Study as a whole: The study found TCR clusters largely donor specific. Study outcomes and limitations: That cross-reactive memory joined was suggested by some responding clones appearing in pre-infection memory. Of the contracting clones, CD4+ ones lay mainly in CM and EM, and CD8+ ones in EMRA. Clones that contracted from day 15 to 85 were balanced CD4/CD8, while later expanders leaned CD4+.

TCRdb ran MiXCR on the 5' RACE reads and lists one entry per CDR3 protein. The sample yields roughly 600,000 distinct CDR3 sequences, roughly 18% seen once. Germline CDR1 reads SGDLS; CDR2 reads YYNGEE. The germline V and J ends were trimmed by 3 bases and 4 bases, with 8 bases remaining between them. The CDR3 consists of 13 residues. This clonotype was seen only a few times. The antigen remains unidentified. The specimen sequenced was PBMCs or a T cell subset sorted from them (not recorded which). The clonotype comes from an adult woman who had mild COVID-19 (a few samples of this study predate the infection). Cell type and time point are not known. This chain links TRBV9 with TRBJ2-1; D remains ambiguous. As DNA, the CDR3 is TGTGCCAGCAGCGGGGTTAAATACAATGAGCAGTTCTTC. It yields the protein CASSGVKYNEQFF.